One and the same sample provided the 26 T cell receptor beta chains below, sequenced in a study of CD8+CD57+ T cells in acquired aplastic anemia (dated by TCRdb to 2016 to 2019). The patients picked for sequencing were ones in whom flow cytometry had shown an expansion of CD8+CD57+ cells. Instrument used: Illumina HiSeq 2000. Profiling of TCR beta VDJ combinations and CDR3 sequences used genomic DNA as the template. TCRdb's own reprocessing of the public reads used fastp at Q25 and MiXCR and kept productive beta chains. Entries that share a CDR3 protein sequence are merged under the most common genes and DNA. The sample profile shows 150,000 to 200,000 distinct CDR3 sequences; 48% of them were found once. The biggest ten clones account for 30% to 40% of the sample. The sequenced material came from sorted CD4+, CD8+, or CD8+CD57+ T cells (not recorded which) from PBMCs. The receptors come from a human donor with aplastic anemia.

V gene TRBV20-1 combines with J gene TRBJ2-1, with 7 bases aligning to TRBD1. V was clipped by 4 bases and J by 11 bases; unmatched bases: 11. The V gene's germline CDR1 is DFQATT and CDR2 SNEGSKA (reference sequence). The CDR3 is 13 residues long. The DNA of the CDR3 is TGCAGTGCTACCGGGACAGTGTACAAGCAGCAGTTCTTC. Its translation: CSATGTVYKQQFF.

The CDR3 protein is CASSRWTTDTQYF. The DNA for the CDR3 is TGTGCCAGCAGCAGATGGACCACAGATACGCAGTATTTT. The chain combines TRBV7-3 with TRBJ2-3; no clear D gene. V dropped 5 bases and J dropped 2 bases, with 8 bases sitting between them. The CDR3 length is 13 residues. Germline V CDR1 and CDR2: SGHTA, FQGTGA.

This clonotype was observed at least ten times. DNA for the CDR3: TGTGCCAGCAGCTTATTAGCGGGCCCCCATATGGATACGCAGTATTTT. Protein sequence: CASSLLAGPHMDTQYF. The V gene is TRBV11-1, the J gene TRBJ2-3; 7 bases line up with TRBD2. Per germline, CDR1 SGHAT and CDR2 FQDESV (reference sequence). The CDR3 contains 16 residues. With 2 bases clipped from V and 6 bases from J, the junction kept 11 bases outside the gene matches.

This clonotype has at least ten counts. The chain uses TRBV24-1 and TRBJ1-5; 8 nucleotides line up with TRBD1. The V and J ends lost 4 bases and 4 bases, in that order; junction bases with no gene match: 5. Germline V gene data show CDR1 as KGHDR and CDR2 as SFDVKD. This CDR3 region has 15 residues. CDR3 sequence: CATSDLGQGNQPQHF. The CDR3 nucleotides are TGTGCCACCAGTGACCTCGGACAGGGAAATCAGCCCCAGCATTTT.

The chain combines TRBV30 with TRBJ1-1, with 11 bases lining up with TRBD1. Per the germline V gene, CDR1 is GTSNPN and CDR2 is SVGIG (reference sequence). The V gene end was trimmed by 8 bases and the J gene end by 5 bases; junction bases not matched to a gene: 7. This CDR3 has 13 amino acids. CDR3 sequence reads: CAGRGQGATEAFF. The CDR3 DNA reads as TGTGCCGGGCGTGGACAGGGGGCTACTGAAGCTTTCTTT.

This clonotype came up once. The chain is built from TRBV20-1 and TRBJ2-7; the match to TRBD1 covers 8 bases. V trimming: 0 bases; J trimming: 3 bases; junction bases outside the gene matches: 7. The germline CDR1 and CDR2 sequences are DFQATT and SNEGSKA (reference sequence). CDR3 length equals 15 residues. The CDR3 region has the DNA TGCAGTGCTAGAGAGGGGACAGGCCCCCGCTACGAGCAGTACTTC. Residues: CSAREGTGPRYEQYF.

This sequence joins TRBV29-1 and TRBJ2-7; 9 bases agree with TRBD2. Germline V gene lookup returns CDR1 SQVTM and CDR2 ANQGSEA. This CDR3 is built from 17 residues. The V segment lost 1 base and the J segment 0 bases; nucleotides outside the gene matches: 10. CDR3 DNA: TGCAGCGTTGAAGGGACGAGGGCGGGAGGGATCTCCTACGAGCAGTACTTC. This translates into CSVEGTRAGGISYEQYF.

The chain carries TRBV5-1 and TRBJ2-7; D unclear. V was pared by 4 bases and J by 3 bases, with 17 bases between. Germline lookup yields CDR1 SGHRS and CDR2 YFSETQ. This CDR3 spans 15 amino acids. CDR3 residues: CASSKDVTGVYEQYF. The DNA of the CDR3 is TGCGCCAGCAGCAAGGATGTTACGGGCGTCTACGAGCAGTACTTC.

The chain joins TRBV30 to TRBJ2-2; 8 positions agree with TRBD1. Germline V lookup: CDR1 GTSNPN, CDR2 SVGIG (reference sequence). The CDR3 sequence is 13 residues long. J was trimmed by 7 bases and V by 8 bases; bases with no gene match: 9. The CDR3 DNA follows: TGTGCCGGCGGGACAGGAAATGGCGGGGAGCTGTTTTTT. Protein sequence: CAGGTGNGGELFF.

The chain joins TRBV12-3 or TRBV12-4 to TRBJ1-1; D is unclear. The CDR3 sequence is 13 residues long. V gave up 6 bases and J gave up 3 bases, with 11 bases separating them. The CDR3 DNA sequence: TGTGCCAGCAGCTCCTCCGGGTACACTGAAGCTTTCTTT. Protein sequence: CASSSSGYTEAFF.

In the case of this clonotype: One base away lies a much larger clone, so this may be a sequencing read error. This CDR3 is missing its conserved last phenylalanine or tryptophan, likely due to a read error. The rearrangement links TRBV5-5 to TRBJ1-2; maybe TRBD1 (5 bases). CDR3 length: 15 amino acids. Germline V gives CDR1 SGHKS, CDR2 YYEKEE (reference sequence). V was cut by 1 base and J by 5 bases, with 15 bases left in between. In DNA, the CDR3 is TGTGCCAGCAGCTTGCCCTGGGGCCCCCCATATGGCTACACCCTC. Translating gives CASSLPWGPPYGYTL.

Ten or more counts support this clonotype. The chain is built from TRBV7-9 and TRBJ2-3; D tentatively fits TRBD1 or TRBD2 (5 bases each). This CDR3 is 14 amino acids long. Per the germline V gene, CDR1 is SEHNR and CDR2 is FQNEAQ (reference sequence). Trimming stripped 4 bases from V and 3 bases from J, with 11 bases between. CDR3 sequence reads: CASSSRGQTDTQYF. CDR3 nucleotide sequence: TGTGCCAGCAGCTCTCGGGGCCAAACAGATACGCAGTATTTT. The complete variable domain, with remaining parts taken from reference TRBV7-9 and TRBJ2-3, reads DTGVSQNPRHKITKRGQNVTFRCDPISEHNRLYWYRQTLGQGPEFLTYFQNEAQLEKSRLLSDRFSAERPKGSFSTLEIQRTEQGDSAMYLCASSSRGQTDTQYFGPGTRLTVL.

To note about this clonotype: Given a much more abundant clone one base away, this may be a read error. CDR3 nucleotide sequence: TGTGCCAGCAGTGGCTCCGGGACTACCTGCGAGCAGTACTTC. Translation: CASSGSGTTCEQYF. This sequence joins TRBV10-3 and TRBJ2-7, with TRBD2 matching over 7 bases. The V gene's germline CDR1 is ENHRY and CDR2 SYGVKD. This CDR3 has 14 amino acids.

To note about this clonotype: Because the CDR3 is missing its conserved closing phenylalanine or tryptophan, this is likely a read error. The chain recombines TRBV24-1 with TRBJ2-3; D remains ambiguous. The CDR3 runs to 13 residues. CDR1 is KGHDR, CDR2 SFDVKD, per germline. The CDR3 here is CATSHGFTDTQYL. Here the CDR3 DNA reads TGTGCTACCAGTCACGGATTCACAGATACGCAGTATCTT.

With regard to this clonotype: A single base separates this from a much larger clone, so it may be a read error. The V and J genes are TRBV13 and TRBJ1-1; unclear D gene. V was cut by 2 bases and J by 7 bases, with 11 bases left in between. Germline V CDR1 and CDR2: PRHDT, FYEKMQ (reference sequence). CDR3 length: 13 amino acids. The CDR3 here is CASSLSGAFEAFF. In DNA, the CDR3 is TGTGCCAGCAGCTTATCGGGAGCATTTGAAGCTTTCTTT.

V usage is TRBV3-1 and J usage is TRBJ2-7; D could derive from TRBD1 or TRBD2 (5 bases each). The CDR3 covers 16 residues. Germline CDR1 is LGHDT and CDR2 is YNNKEL (reference sequence). Trimming stripped 4 bases from V and 4 bases from J, with 20 bases between. The DNA for the CDR3 is TGTGCCAGCAGCCCCTCCACGGGACCGGCCGAATACGAGCAGTACTTC. This sequence encodes CASSPSTGPAEYEQYF.

The J gene is TRBJ2-7, the V gene TRBV10-2; no clear D gene. Per germline, CDR1 WSHSY and CDR2 SAAADI. Trimming took off 7 bases at V and 2 bases at J, with 15 bases between the two ends. The CDR3 sequence is 14 residues long. CDR3: CASIPLGPTYEQYF. The DNA of the CDR3 is TGCGCCAGCATTCCTTTGGGTCCTACCTACGAGCAGTACTTC.

In this sample, this clonotype turned up once. This may be a read error: a much more frequent sequence differs by one nucleotide. The V gene is TRBV10-3, the J gene TRBJ2-7; D is perhaps TRBD2 (6 bases). Germline V gene lookup returns CDR1 ENHRY and CDR2 SYGVKD. The length of the CDR3 is 15 residues. The CDR3 DNA follows: TGTGCCAGCAGTCCGACTAGAGGGATCTGGTACGAGCAGTACTTC. Translating gives CASSPTRGIWYEQYF.

The CDR3 DNA follows: TGTGCCACCCAGCCCGGGACTGTTGGTTACGAGCAGTACTTC. It yields the protein CATQPGTVGYEQYF. The chain employs TRBV6-2 or TRBV6-3 and TRBJ2-7; perhaps TRBD2 as D (6 bases). The V end was cut by 10 bases, the J end by 4 bases, with 20 bases between. The CDR3 length is 14 residues. The germline V gene has CDR1 MNHEY and CDR2 SVGEGT.

This clonotype was observed at least ten times. The chain recombines TRBV6-1 with TRBJ2-7; D uncertain. This CDR3 has 15 amino acids. Germline CDR1 reads MNHNS; CDR2 reads SASEGT. The V gene lost 1 base and the J gene lost 0 bases, with 10 bases spanning the gap. The CDR3 loop reads CASSEVEASSYEQYF. Written as DNA, the CDR3 is TGTGCCAGCAGTGAAGTGGAAGCGAGCTCCTACGAGCAGTACTTC.

This rearrangement joins TRBV10-3 to TRBJ2-7; the D gene is possibly TRBD2 (7 bases). This CDR3 has 14 residues. Trimming took 10 bases from V and 2 from J, leaving 18 bases between them. Germline values: CDR1 ENHRY, CDR2 SYGVKD. Written as DNA, the CDR3 is TGTGCCACTAAGCCCGGGGGGCAGGCCTACGAGCAGTACTTC. This sequence encodes CATKPGGQAYEQYF.

This clonotype has at least ten counts. The genes are TRBV5-1 and TRBJ2-2, with D possibly being TRBD1 (6 bases). The CDR3 has 15 amino acids. Trimming removed 3 bases from V and 2 bases from J, with 11 bases in between. Germline V gives CDR1 SGHRS, CDR2 YFSETQ. CDR3 loop: CASSSDSLNTGELFF. CDR3 nucleotides: TGCGCCAGCAGCTCGGACAGCTTAAACACCGGGGAGCTGTTTTTT.

This clonotype was seen repeatedly, ten times or more. This sequence joins TRBV29-1 and TRBJ1-1; D is uncertain. V shed 6 bases and J shed 0 bases, with 8 bases lying between them. The germline CDR1 and CDR2 sequences are SQVTM and ANQGSEA. This CDR3 spans 12 amino acids. CDR3 bases: TGCAGCGTCACGAACATGAACACTGAAGCTTTCTTT. Its protein is CSVTNMNTEAFF. The full variable domain, completed using reference TRBV29-1 and TRBJ1-1, is SAVISQKPSRDICQRGTSLTIQCQVDSQVTMMFWYRQQPGQSLTLIATANQGSEATYESGFVIDKFPISRPNLTFSTLTVSNMSPEDSSIYLCSVTNMNTEAFFGQGTRLTVV.

V and J are TRBV5-5 and TRBJ1-1, with D hard to call. This CDR3 is built from 13 residues. The V gene's germline CDR1 is SGHKS and CDR2 YYEKEE (reference sequence). The V gene lost 2 bases and the J gene lost 4 bases, with 9 bases spanning the gap. CDR3: CASSFVAGTEAFF. The CDR3 DNA is TGTGCCAGCAGCTTCGTGGCGGGCACTGAAGCTTTCTTT.

This chain uses TRBV2 with TRBJ2-1; TRBD1 matches at 7 bases. The CDR3 runs 15 residues. Germline V gives CDR1 SNHLY, CDR2 FYNNEI. The J segment lost 4 bases and the V segment lost 5 bases, leaving 8 bases of the junction unmatched. The CDR3 DNA is TGTGCCAGCAGTTTGAGGGACAGTACTTACAATGAGCAGTTCTTC. This encodes CASSLRDSTYNEQFF.

The chain has TRBV2 and TRBJ2-1; TRBD2 aligns across 14 bases. Germline CDR1 SNHLY, CDR2 FYNNEI. V lost 6 bases to trimming and J lost 7 bases; unmatched junction nucleotides: 5. This CDR3 region has 15 residues. CDR3 in amino acids: CASRPGTSGGNEQFF. The CDR3 DNA is TGTGCCAGCAGGCCCGGGACTAGCGGGGGTAATGAGCAGTTCTTC.